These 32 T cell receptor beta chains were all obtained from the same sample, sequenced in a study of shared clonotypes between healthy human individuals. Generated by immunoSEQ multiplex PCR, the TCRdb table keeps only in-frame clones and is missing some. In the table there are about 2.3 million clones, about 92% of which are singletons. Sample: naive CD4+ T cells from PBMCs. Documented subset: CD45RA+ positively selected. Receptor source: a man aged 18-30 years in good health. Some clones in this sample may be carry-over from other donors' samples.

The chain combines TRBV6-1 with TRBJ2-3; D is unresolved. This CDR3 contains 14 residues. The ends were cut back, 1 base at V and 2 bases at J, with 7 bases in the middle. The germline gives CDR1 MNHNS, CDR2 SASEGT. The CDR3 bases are TGTGCCAGCAGTGAAGGGGCCCTCACAGATACGCAGTATTTT. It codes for CASSEGALTDTQYF.

CDR3 loop: CASSATGGRTGELFF. The CDR3 coding sequence is TGTGCCAGCAGCGCGACAGGGGGCAGGACCGGGGAGCTGTTTTTT. The chain uses TRBV7-9 and TRBJ2-2; 10 positions agree with TRBD1. There are 15 residues in the CDR3. Germline V CDR1 and CDR2: SEHNR, FQNEAQ (reference sequence). The V segment lost 5 bases and the J segment 5 bases; nucleotides outside the gene matches: 5.

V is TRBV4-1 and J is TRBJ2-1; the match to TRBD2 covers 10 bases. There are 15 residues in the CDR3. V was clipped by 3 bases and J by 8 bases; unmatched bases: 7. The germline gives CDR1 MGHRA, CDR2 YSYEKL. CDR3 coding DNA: TGCGCCAGCAGCCATCCGGCTAGCGGGAGTGATGAGCAGTTCTTC. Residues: CASSHPASGSDEQFF.

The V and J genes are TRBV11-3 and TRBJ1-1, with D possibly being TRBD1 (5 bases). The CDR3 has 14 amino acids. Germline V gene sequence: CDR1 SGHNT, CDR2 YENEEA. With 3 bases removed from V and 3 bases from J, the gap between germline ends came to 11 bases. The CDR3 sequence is CASSLGRWDTEAFF. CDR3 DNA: TGTGCCAGCAGCTTGGGACGTTGGGACACTGAAGCTTTCTTT.

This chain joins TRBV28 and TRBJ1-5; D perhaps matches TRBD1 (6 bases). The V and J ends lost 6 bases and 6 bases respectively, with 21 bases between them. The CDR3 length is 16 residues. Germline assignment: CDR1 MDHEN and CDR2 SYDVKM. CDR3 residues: CASRSNGGASGQPQHF. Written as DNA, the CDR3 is TGTGCCAGCAGGAGTAACGGGGGCGCGTCGGGTCAGCCCCAGCATTTT.

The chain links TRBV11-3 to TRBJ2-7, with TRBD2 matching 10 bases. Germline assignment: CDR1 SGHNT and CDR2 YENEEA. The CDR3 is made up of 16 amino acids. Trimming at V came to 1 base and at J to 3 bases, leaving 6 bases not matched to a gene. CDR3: CASSLGGAGGLYEQYF. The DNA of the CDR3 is TGTGCCAGCAGCTTAGGCGGAGCGGGAGGGCTCTACGAGCAGTACTTC.

As DNA, the CDR3 is TGTGCCTGGAGTGGTGATAAGCGCCGCTCTGGGGCCAACGTCCTGACTTTC. It encodes CAWSGDKRRSGANVLTF. This sequence joins TRBV30 and TRBJ2-6, with unresolved D. V was clipped by 1 base and J by 0 bases, with 13 bases between them. This CDR3 contains 17 residues. CDR1 and CDR2 from the germline V gene are GTSNPN and SVGIG (reference sequence).

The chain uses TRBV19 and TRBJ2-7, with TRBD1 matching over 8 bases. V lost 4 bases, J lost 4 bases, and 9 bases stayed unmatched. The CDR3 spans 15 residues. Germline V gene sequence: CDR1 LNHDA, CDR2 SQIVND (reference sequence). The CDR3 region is CASSTYDRGDYEQYF. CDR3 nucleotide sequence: TGTGCCAGTAGTACTTACGACAGGGGAGATTACGAGCAGTACTTC.

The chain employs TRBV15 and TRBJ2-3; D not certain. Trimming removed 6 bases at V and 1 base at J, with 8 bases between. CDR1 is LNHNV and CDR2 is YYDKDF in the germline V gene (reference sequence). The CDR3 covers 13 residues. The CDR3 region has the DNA TGTGCCACCAGGTGGGTTGGCACAGATACGCAGTATTTT. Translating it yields CATRWVGTDTQYF.

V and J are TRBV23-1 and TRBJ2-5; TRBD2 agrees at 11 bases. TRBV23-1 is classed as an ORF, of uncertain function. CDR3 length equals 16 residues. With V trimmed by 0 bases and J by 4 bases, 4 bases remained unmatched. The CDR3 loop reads CASSQSWLAGGETQYF. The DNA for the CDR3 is TGCGCCAGCAGTCAATCGTGGCTAGCGGGAGGAGAGACCCAGTACTTC.

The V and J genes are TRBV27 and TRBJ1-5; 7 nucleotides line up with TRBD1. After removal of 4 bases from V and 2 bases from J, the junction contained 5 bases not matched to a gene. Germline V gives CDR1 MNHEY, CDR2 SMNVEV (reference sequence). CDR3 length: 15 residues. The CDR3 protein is CASSSYRGGNQPQHF. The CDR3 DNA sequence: TGTGCCAGCAGTTCGTACAGGGGAGGCAATCAGCCCCAGCATTTT.

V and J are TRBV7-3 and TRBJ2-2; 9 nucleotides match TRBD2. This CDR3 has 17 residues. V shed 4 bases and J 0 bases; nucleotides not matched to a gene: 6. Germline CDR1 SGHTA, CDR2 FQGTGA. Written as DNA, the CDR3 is TGTGCCAGCAGCTCCACGGGACTAGCCGCGAACACCGGGGAGCTGTTTTTT. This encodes CASSSTGLAANTGELFF.

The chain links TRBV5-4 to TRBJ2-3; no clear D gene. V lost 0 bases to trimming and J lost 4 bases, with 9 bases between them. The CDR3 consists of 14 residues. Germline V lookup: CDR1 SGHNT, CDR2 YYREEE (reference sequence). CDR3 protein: CASSLEYRPDTQYF. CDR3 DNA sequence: TGTGCCAGCAGCTTGGAGTATCGCCCAGATACGCAGTATTTT. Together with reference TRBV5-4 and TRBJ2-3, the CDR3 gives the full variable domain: ETGVTQSPTHLIKTRGQQVTLRCSSQSGHNTVSWYQQALGQGPQFIFQYYREEENGRGNFPPRFSGLQFPNYSSELNVNALELDDSALYLCASSLEYRPDTQYFGPGTRLTVL.

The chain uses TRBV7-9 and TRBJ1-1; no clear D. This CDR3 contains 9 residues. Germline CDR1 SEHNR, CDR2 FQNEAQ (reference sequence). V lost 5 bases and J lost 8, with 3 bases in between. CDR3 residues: CASSKEAFF. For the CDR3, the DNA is TGTGCCAGCAGCAAAGAAGCTTTCTTT. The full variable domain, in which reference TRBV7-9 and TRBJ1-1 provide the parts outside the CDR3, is DTGVSQNPRHKITKRGQNVTFRCDPISEHNRLYWYRQTLGQGPEFLTYFQNEAQLEKSRLLSDRFSAERPKGSFSTLEIQRTEQGDSAMYLCASSKEAFFGQGTRLTVV.

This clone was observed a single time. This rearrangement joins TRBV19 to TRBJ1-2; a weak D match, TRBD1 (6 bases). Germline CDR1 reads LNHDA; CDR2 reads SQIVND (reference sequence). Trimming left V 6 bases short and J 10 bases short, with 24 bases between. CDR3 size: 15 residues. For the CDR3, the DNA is TGTGCCAGTAGCCAGGACAGCCTGGGTGAGGTTTCCTACACCTTC. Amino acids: CASSQDSLGEVSYTF.

DNA of the CDR3: TGTGCCAGCAGCTTATCTGCGGGACAGGGGGGACTAGCGGGCAACACCGGGGAGCTGTTTTTT. Translated, it gives CASSLSAGQGGLAGNTGELFF. The chain is built from TRBV7-6 and TRBJ2-2, with D perhaps matching TRBD2 (12 bases). The CDR3 is made up of 21 amino acids. Germline V gene sequence: CDR1 SGHVS, CDR2 FNYEAQ. The V gene lost 2 bases and the J gene lost 2 bases, with 27 bases spanning the gap. The whole variable domain, remainder taken from reference TRBV7-6 and TRBJ2-2, is GAGVSQSPRYKVTKRGQDVALRCDPISGHVSLYWYRQALGQGPEFLTYFNYEAQQDKSGLPNDRFSAERPEGSISTLTIQRTEQRDSAMYRCASSLSAGQGGLAGNTGELFFGEGSRLTVL.

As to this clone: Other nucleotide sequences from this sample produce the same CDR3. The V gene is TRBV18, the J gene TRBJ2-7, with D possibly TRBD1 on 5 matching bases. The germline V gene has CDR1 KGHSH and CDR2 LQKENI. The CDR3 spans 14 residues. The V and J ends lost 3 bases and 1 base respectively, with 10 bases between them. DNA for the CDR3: TGTGCCAGCTCACCCGTCCAGGGTTCCTACGAGCAGTACTTC. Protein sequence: CASSPVQGSYEQYF. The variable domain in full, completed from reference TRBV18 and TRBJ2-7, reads NAGVMQNPRHLVRRRGQEARLRCSPMKGHSHVYWYRQLPEEGLKFMVYLQKENIIDESGMPKERFSAEFPKEGPSILRIQQVVRGDSAAYFCASSPVQGSYEQYFGPGTRLTVT.

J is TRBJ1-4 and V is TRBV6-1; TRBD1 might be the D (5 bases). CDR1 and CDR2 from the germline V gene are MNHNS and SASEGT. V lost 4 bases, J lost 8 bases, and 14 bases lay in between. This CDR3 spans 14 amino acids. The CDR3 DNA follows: TGTGCCAGCAGTGGGGGGTCCGAGCGCGAAAAACTGTTTTTT. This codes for CASSGGSEREKLFF.

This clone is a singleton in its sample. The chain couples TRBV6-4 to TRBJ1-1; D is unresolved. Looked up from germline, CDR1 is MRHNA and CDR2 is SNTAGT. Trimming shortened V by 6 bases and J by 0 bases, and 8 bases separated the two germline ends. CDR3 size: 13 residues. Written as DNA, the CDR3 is TGTGCCAGCAGGGCAGCCATGAACACTGAAGCTTTCTTT. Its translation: CASRAAMNTEAFF.

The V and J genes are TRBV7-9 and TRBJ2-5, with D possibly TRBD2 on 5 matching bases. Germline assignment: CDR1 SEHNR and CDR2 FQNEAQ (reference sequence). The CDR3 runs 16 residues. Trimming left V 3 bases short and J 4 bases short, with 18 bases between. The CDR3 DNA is TGTGCCAGCAGCTTCCCCCGCCCGGGATTGGGAGAGACCCAGTACTTC. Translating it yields CASSFPRPGLGETQYF. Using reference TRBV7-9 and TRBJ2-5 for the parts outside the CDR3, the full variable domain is DTGVSQNPRHKITKRGQNVTFRCDPISEHNRLYWYRQTLGQGPEFLTYFQNEAQLEKSRLLSDRFSAERPKGSFSTLEIQRTEQGDSAMYLCASSFPRPGLGETQYFGPGTRLLVL.

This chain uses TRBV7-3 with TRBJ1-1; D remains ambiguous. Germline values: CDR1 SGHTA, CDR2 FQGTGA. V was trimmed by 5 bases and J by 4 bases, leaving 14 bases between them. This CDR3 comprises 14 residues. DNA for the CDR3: TGTGCCAGCAGCCCTCGTCGGACTCCCACTGAAGCTTTCTTT. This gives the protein CASSPRRTPTEAFF.

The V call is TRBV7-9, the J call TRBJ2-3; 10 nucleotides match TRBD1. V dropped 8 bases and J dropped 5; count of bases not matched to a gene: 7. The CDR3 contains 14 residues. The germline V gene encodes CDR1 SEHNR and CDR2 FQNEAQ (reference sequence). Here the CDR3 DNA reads TGTGCCAGCGGGACAGGGGACGCAGTAGATACGCAGTATTTT. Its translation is CASGTGDAVDTQYF.

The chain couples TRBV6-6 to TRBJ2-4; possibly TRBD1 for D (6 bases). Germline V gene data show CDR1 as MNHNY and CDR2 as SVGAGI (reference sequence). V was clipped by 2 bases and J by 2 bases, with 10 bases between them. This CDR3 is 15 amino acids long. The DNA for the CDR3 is TGTGCCAGCAGTTACACTCAGGGGACCAAAAACATTCAGTACTTC. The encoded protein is CASSYTQGTKNIQYF.

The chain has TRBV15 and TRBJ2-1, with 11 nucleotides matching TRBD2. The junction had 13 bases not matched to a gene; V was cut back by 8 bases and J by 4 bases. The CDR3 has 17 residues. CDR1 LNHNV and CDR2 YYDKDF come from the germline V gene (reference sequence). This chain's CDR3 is CATGELEGLAVYNEQFF. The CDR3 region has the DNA TGTGCCACCGGCGAACTAGAGGGACTAGCGGTTTACAATGAGCAGTTCTTC.

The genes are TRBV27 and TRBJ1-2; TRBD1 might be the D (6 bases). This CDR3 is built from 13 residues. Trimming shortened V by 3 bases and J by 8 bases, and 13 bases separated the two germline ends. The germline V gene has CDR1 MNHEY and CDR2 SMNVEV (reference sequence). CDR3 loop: CASSFYREGGYTF. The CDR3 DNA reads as TGTGCCAGCAGTTTTTACAGGGAAGGGGGCTACACCTTC.

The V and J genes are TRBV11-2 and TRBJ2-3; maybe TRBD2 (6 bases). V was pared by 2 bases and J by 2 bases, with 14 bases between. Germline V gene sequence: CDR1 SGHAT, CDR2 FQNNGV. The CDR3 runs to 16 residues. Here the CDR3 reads CASSLHSGGSTDTQYF. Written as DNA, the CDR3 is TGTGCCAGCAGCTTACACTCCGGGGGATCCACAGATACGCAGTATTTT.

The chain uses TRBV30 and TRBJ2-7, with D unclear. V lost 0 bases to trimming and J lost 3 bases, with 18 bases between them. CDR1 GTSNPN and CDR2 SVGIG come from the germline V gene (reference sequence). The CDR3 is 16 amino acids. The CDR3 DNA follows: TGTGCCTGGAGTGTCCCATTCTGGGCAGAGAGCTACGAGCAGTACTTC. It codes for CAWSVPFWAESYEQYF.

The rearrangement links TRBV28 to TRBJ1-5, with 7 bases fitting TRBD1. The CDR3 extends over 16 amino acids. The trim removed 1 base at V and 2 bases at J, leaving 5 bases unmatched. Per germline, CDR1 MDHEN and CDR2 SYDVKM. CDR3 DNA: TGTGCCAGCAGTTTATACGGACAGGATCGCAATCAGCCCCAGCATTTT. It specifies CASSLYGQDRNQPQHF.

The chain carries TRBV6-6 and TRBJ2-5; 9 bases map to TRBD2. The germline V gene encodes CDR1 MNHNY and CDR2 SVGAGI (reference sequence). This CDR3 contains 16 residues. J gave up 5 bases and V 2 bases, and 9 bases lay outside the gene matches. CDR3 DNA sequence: TGTGCCAGCAGTTACCTCGCGGGAGGGCTGGGTGAGACCCAGTACTTC. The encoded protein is CASSYLAGGLGETQYF.

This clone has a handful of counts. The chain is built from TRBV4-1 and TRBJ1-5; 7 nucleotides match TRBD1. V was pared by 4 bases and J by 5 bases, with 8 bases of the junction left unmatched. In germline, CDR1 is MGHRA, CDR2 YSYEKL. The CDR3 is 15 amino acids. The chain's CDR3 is CASSLTGGGDQPQHF. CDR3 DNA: TGCGCCAGCAGCCTGACCGGAGGGGGCGATCAGCCCCAGCATTTT.

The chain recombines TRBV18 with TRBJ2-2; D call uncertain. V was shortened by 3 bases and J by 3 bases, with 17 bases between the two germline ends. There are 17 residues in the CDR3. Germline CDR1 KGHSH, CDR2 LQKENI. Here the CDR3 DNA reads TGTGCCAGCTCACCGGCTTTCGGGCCTAGAGACACCGGGGAGCTGTTTTTT. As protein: CASSPAFGPRDTGELFF.

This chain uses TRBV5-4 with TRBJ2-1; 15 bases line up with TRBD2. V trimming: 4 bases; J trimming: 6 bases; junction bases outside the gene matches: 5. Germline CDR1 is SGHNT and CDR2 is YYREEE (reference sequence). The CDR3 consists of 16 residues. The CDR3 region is CASSPRTSGRANEQFF. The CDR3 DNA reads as TGTGCCAGCAGCCCAAGGACTAGCGGGAGGGCCAATGAGCAGTTCTTC.